This T cell receptor (beta chain) was observed in a study of a mutant IDH1 vaccine in newly diagnosed glioma. In the study overall: Mean patient age was around 40 years; about 60% were male and roughly 38% female. Beforehand, treatment had been radiotherapy, temozolomide, or both; the majority received both.

Repertoires were generated with immunoSEQ multiplex PCR, while TCRdb's copy carries only in-frame clones and drops some. This table holds over 80,000 clones, 85% to 90% found once. Time point indicated: baseline, week 1 (first vaccination visit). Treatment: pre-vaccination baseline after standard-of-care therapy. Each donor presented with a new WHO grade 3 or 4 astrocytoma that tested IDH1-mutant and showed ATRX loss. The CDR3 loop spans 15 amino acids. From germline, CDR1 is SGHTA and CDR2 FQGNSA. Trimming took 3 bases from V and 2 from J; bases not matched to a gene: 4. The chain has TRBV7-2 and TRBJ2-7, with TRBD2 identical over 10 bases. This sequence originates from a woman in her forties or fifties with glioma. This specimen consisted of PBMCs, obtained from a glioma patient treated with radiotherapy, temozolomide or both. The chain's CDR3 is CASSFGTSVTYEQYF. DNA of the CDR3: TGTGCCAGCAGCTTTGGGACTAGCGTAACCTACGAGCAGTACTTC. Complete variable domain (other parts from reference TRBV7-2 and TRBJ2-7): GAGVSQSPSNKVTEKGKDVELRCDPISGHTALYWYRQSLGQGLEFLIYFQGNSAPDKSGLPSDRFSAERTGGSVSTLTIQRTQQEDSAVYLCASSFGTSVTYEQYFGPGTRLTVT.